These 29 T cell receptor beta chains originate from one sample sequenced in a study of persistence of HIV-infected CD4 T cells. This nonspecific control used anti-CD3/anti-CD28 bead stimulation of CD4+ T cells. Sorting selected CD4+ T cells upregulating both CD40 ligand and CD69. Sequencing used immunoSEQ version 4 in survey mode. The repertoire was sequenced with immunoSEQ multiplex PCR; TCRdb's copy has only in-frame clones and lacks some. The sample shows 40,000 to 45,000 clones, 90% to 95% of them seen only once. These receptors have no identified antigens. Sequencing used CD4+ T cells sorted from PBMCs after roughly 17-hour stimulation, obtained from a patient who received antiretroviral therapy. Every receptor here comes from an adult man with HIV who was CMV-seropositive.

This chain links TRBV19 with TRBJ2-6; no definite D call. Germline V CDR1 and CDR2: LNHDA, SQIVND (reference sequence). This CDR3 spans 15 amino acids. Trimming stripped 4 bases from V and 0 bases from J, with 7 bases between. In DNA form, the CDR3 reads TGTGCCAGTAGTAAGCAGCTCTCTGGGGCCAACGTCCTGACTTTC. It translates to CASSKQLSGANVLTF.

The chain joins TRBV5-4 to TRBJ1-2; D not resolved. V lost 1 base and J lost 6, with 10 bases in between. The CDR3 covers 13 residues. CDR1 is SGHNT, CDR2 YYREEE, per germline (reference sequence). The CDR3 region is CASSLSQPNGYTF. CDR3 DNA: TGTGCCAGCAGCTTGTCACAGCCAAATGGCTACACCTTC.

The chain is built from TRBV5-6 and TRBJ1-1; D not resolved. CDR1 SGHDT and CDR2 YYEEEE come from the germline V gene. The CDR3 totals 11 residues. The V and J ends lost 3 bases and 8 bases respectively, with 8 bases between them. The CDR3 DNA reads as TGTGCCAGCAGCTATCTACAAGAAGCTTTCTTT. Protein: CASSYLQEAFF.

The rearrangement uses TRBV6-5 and TRBJ1-2; D gene uncertain. The V and J ends lost 10 bases and 8 bases respectively, with 11 bases between them. CDR3 length: 10 amino acids. The germline gives CDR1 MNHEY, CDR2 SVGAGI. In DNA form, the CDR3 reads TGTGCCACATGGGTCAGGGGCTACACCTTC. Encoded protein: CATWVRGYTF.

This clone came up once. The J gene is TRBJ2-1, the V gene TRBV12-3 or TRBV12-4, with 9 bases aligning to TRBD2. V was pared by 3 bases and J by 13 bases, with 1 base of the junction left unmatched. This CDR3 has 11 residues. The CDR3 loop is CASSFSGGQFF. In DNA form, the CDR3 reads TGTGCCAGCAGTTTTAGCGGGGGACAGTTCTTC.

CDR3 nucleotide sequence: TGTGCCAGCAGCTTAGGACGGTTCTCTGGAAACACCATATATTTT. Translating it yields CASSLGRFSGNTIYF. The V and J genes are TRBV13 and TRBJ1-3; D uncertain. V lost 0 bases, J lost 0 bases, and 6 bases lay in between. Germline CDR1 PRHDT, CDR2 FYEKMQ (reference sequence). CDR3 length: 15 residues.

The V gene is TRBV28, the J gene TRBJ2-5, with TRBD1 identical over 8 bases. Trimming at V came to 5 bases and at J to 5 bases, leaving 13 bases not matched to a gene. CDR3 length equals 16 residues. The germline CDR1 and CDR2 sequences are MDHEN and SYDVKM. The CDR3 DNA sequence: TGTGCCAGCAGTACCCAGAAGCAGGGGGCTCGGGAGACCCAGTACTTC. Translating it yields CASSTQKQGARETQYF.

This sequence joins TRBV6-5 and TRBJ2-7; D uncertain. This CDR3 has 12 amino acids. The ends were cut back, 7 bases at V and 6 bases at J, with 13 bases in the middle. Germline assignment: CDR1 MNHEY and CDR2 SVGAGI. The CDR3 coding sequence is TGTGCCAGCAATCGTAGGGTACGCGAGCAGTACTTC. Translating gives CASNRRVREQYF.

The gene calls are TRBV3-1 (or the pseudogene TRBV3-2) and TRBJ2-7; no firm D call. The CDR3 extends over 15 amino acids. Trimming removed 0 bases from V and 3 bases from J, with 12 bases in between. CDR1 LGHDT and CDR2 YNNKEL come from the germline V gene (reference sequence). CDR3 loop: CASSQEVNRGYEQYF. The CDR3 DNA reads TGTGCCAGCAGCCAAGAGGTAAACAGAGGCTACGAGCAGTACTTC.

The chain links TRBV4-1 to TRBJ1-1; a possible D gene is TRBD1 (6 bases). The CDR3 covers 14 residues. The germline V and J ends were trimmed by 0 bases and 12 bases, with 17 bases remaining between them. Per germline, CDR1 MGHRA and CDR2 YSYEKL. The CDR3 sequence is CASSQDDGRGFTFF. In DNA, the CDR3 is TGCGCCAGCAGCCAAGATGACGGCAGGGGATTTACTTTCTTT.

This chain links TRBV10-3 with TRBJ2-3; 7 positions match TRBD2. V was clipped by 3 bases and J by 2 bases; unmatched bases: 5. The V gene's germline CDR1 is ENHRY and CDR2 SYGVKD. The CDR3 runs 15 residues. CDR3 sequence reads: CAISERAGVTDTQYF. CDR3 coding DNA: TGTGCCATCAGTGAACGTGCGGGGGTCACAGATACGCAGTATTTT.

V usage is TRBV12-2 and J usage is TRBJ1-6. TRBV12-2 is an annotated pseudogene. The CDR3 spans 15 residues. Here the CDR3 reads CATHLGVDYNSPLHF. In DNA form, the CDR3 reads TGTGCAACCCATTTGGGGGTTGACTATAATTCACCCCTCCACTTT.

The CDR3 region is CAIKNSRADNSPLHF. The CDR3, as DNA: TGTGCCATCAAGAACAGCAGGGCTGATAATTCACCCCTCCACTTT. J is TRBJ1-6 and V is TRBV10-3; the D gene is possibly TRBD1 (5 bases). The ends were cut back, 7 bases at V and 5 bases at J, with 15 bases in the middle. This CDR3 is built from 15 residues. CDR1 and CDR2 from the germline V gene are ENHRY and SYGVKD.

This clone was seen only a few times. The V gene is TRBV6-5, the J gene TRBJ1-5; D is ambiguous. From germline, CDR1 is MNHEY and CDR2 SVGAGI. The CDR3 totals 13 residues. V was cut by 7 bases and J by 3 bases, with 10 bases left in between. In DNA, the CDR3 is TGTGCCAGCAAGGCGTCCTACAATCAGCCCCAGCATTTT. Translated, it gives CASKASYNQPQHF.

V is TRBV6-5 and J is TRBJ2-1, with 9 bases that match TRBD2. This CDR3 is built from 16 residues. Germline assignment: CDR1 MNHEY and CDR2 SVGAGI. J was trimmed by 6 bases and V by 4 bases; bases with no gene match: 10. DNA of the CDR3: TGTGCCAGCAGTTCCCCGGAGCGGGGGGCCAGCAATGAGCAGTTCTTC. Translating it yields CASSSPERGASNEQFF.

V and J are TRBV2 and TRBJ2-7; 8 bases map to TRBD1. CDR1 and CDR2 from the germline V gene are SNHLY and FYNNEI. CDR3 length: 15 residues. The trim removed 2 bases at V and 3 bases at J, leaving 6 bases unmatched. The CDR3 DNA follows: TGTGCCAGCAGTGAAAGTGCAGGGGGCGTCTACGAGCAGTACTTC. Its translation is CASSESAGGVYEQYF.

A single count supports this clone. Compared with germline, one end of the junction differs, possibly owing to a read error. The chain is built from TRBV19 and TRBJ1-5, with 9 nucleotides matching TRBD1. The CDR3 length is 14 residues. Germline CDR1 and CDR2: LNHDA and SQIVND (reference sequence). The CDR3, as DNA: TGTGCCAGTAGTATGGGACAGGGTTTTCAGACCCAGCATTTT. Translation: CASSMGQGFQTQHF.

A single count supports this clone. J is TRBJ1-6 and V is TRBV5-8, with unresolved D. The CDR3 sequence is 15 residues long. V was clipped by 8 bases and J by 0 bases, with 12 bases between them. CDR1 SGHTS and CDR2 YDEGEE come from the germline V gene. In DNA, the CDR3 is TGTGCCAGAACCCCGGTGGGCTCCTATAATTCACCCCTCCACTTT. It yields the protein CARTPVGSYNSPLHF.

The chain has TRBV19 and TRBJ2-6, with 12 positions matching TRBD2. Trimming removed 0 bases from V and 3 bases from J; junction bases left unmatched: 6. CDR3 length equals 19 residues. Germline V gene sequence: CDR1 LNHDA, CDR2 SQIVND (reference sequence). CDR3 sequence (DNA): TGTGCCAGTAGTATAGACCGGCTAGCGGGGGGGAGTGGGGCCAACGTCCTGACTTTC. This codes for CASSIDRLAGGSGANVLTF.

The chain combines TRBV2 with TRBJ2-2; 10 bases line up with TRBD2. V trimming: 6 bases; J trimming: 8 bases; junction bases outside the gene matches: 6. Germline lookup yields CDR1 SNHLY and CDR2 FYNNEI. The CDR3 has 14 amino acids. In DNA, the CDR3 is TGTGCCAGCAGATTAGCGGGGGGATTTGGGGAGCTGTTTTTT. It translates to CASRLAGGFGELFF.

This chain connects TRBV28 to TRBJ2-3; 9 bases agree with TRBD1. CDR3 size: 15 residues. After removal of 5 bases from V and 0 bases from J, the junction contained 3 bases not matched to a gene. Germline V gene sequence: CDR1 MDHEN, CDR2 SYDVKM. The CDR3 spells CASSRDRASTDTQYF. The CDR3 DNA is TGTGCCAGCAGTCGGGACAGGGCGAGCACAGATACGCAGTATTTT.

The genes are TRBV2 and TRBJ1-1; D unclear. The V gene's germline CDR1 is SNHLY and CDR2 FYNNEI. V was trimmed by 3 bases and J by 2 bases, leaving 4 bases between them. The CDR3 totals 12 residues. CDR3 protein: CASSDFNTEAFF. The DNA for the CDR3 is TGTGCCAGCAGTGATTTCAACACTGAAGCTTTCTTT.

The count of this clone is one. The CDR3 protein is CASGLVGTWTGELFF. In DNA form, the CDR3 reads TGTGCTAGTGGTTTGGTTGGGACTTGGACCGGGGAGCTGTTTTTT. The rearrangement joins TRBV12-5 to TRBJ2-2; maybe TRBD2 (6 bases). V lost 0 bases and J 5 bases, leaving 10 bases between the germline ends. Per germline, CDR1 LGHNT and CDR2 FRNRAP. The CDR3 has 15 amino acids.

The chain joins TRBV9 to TRBJ1-4, with a weak D call TRBD1 (6 bases). Germline V gene data show CDR1 as SGDLS and CDR2 as YYNGEE. Trimming took 0 bases from V and 8 from J, leaving 23 bases between them. There are 18 residues in the CDR3. The CDR3 sequence: CASSVGPANRVRGEKLFF. In nucleotides, the CDR3 is TGTGCCAGCAGCGTAGGCCCCGCCAACAGGGTAAGAGGCGAAAAACTGTTTTTT.

The chain has TRBV7-8 and TRBJ2-7; TRBD2 agrees at 9 bases. CDR1 and CDR2 (germline): SGHVS, FQNEAQ. The CDR3 is 17 amino acids. Trimming took 1 base from V and 4 from J; bases not matched to a gene: 11. CDR3 amino acids: CASSLGLASGVPYEQYF. The CDR3, as DNA: TGTGCCAGCAGCTTAGGCCTCGCTAGCGGGGTTCCATACGAGCAGTACTTC.

This clone came up once. This chain uses TRBV18 with TRBJ2-3; TRBD2 agrees at 7 bases. Germline trimming cut 0 bases from V and 0 bases from J; bases unmatched to any gene: 3. Germline assignment: CDR1 KGHSH and CDR2 LQKENI. This CDR3 contains 16 residues. This chain's CDR3 is CASSPPTSTSTDTQYF. The CDR3, as DNA: TGTGCCAGCTCACCACCGACTAGCACCAGCACAGATACGCAGTATTTT. The whole variable domain, filled in from reference TRBV18 and TRBJ2-3, reads NAGVMQNPRHLVRRRGQEARLRCSPMKGHSHVYWYRQLPEEGLKFMVYLQKENIIDESGMPKERFSAEFPKEGPSILRIQQVVRGDSAAYFCASSPPTSTSTDTQYFGPGTRLTVL.

The chain recombines TRBV27 with TRBJ2-2, with 11 bases that match TRBD2. The junction had 4 bases not matched to a gene; V was cut back by 6 bases and J by 4 bases. Germline V gene sequence: CDR1 MNHEY, CDR2 SMNVEV (reference sequence). This CDR3 region has 15 residues. The CDR3 coding sequence is TGTGCCAGCAGCCTACTAGCGGGGGTCACCGGGGAGCTGTTTTTT. The encoded protein is CASSLLAGVTGELFF.

The chain combines TRBV19 with TRBJ1-1; D remains unclear. Germline V gene sequence: CDR1 LNHDA, CDR2 SQIVND (reference sequence). The CDR3 is made up of 11 amino acids. Between the trimmed V and J ends, which lost 1 base and 8 bases, there was a span of 5 bases. The CDR3 spells CASSIGTEAFF. The CDR3 DNA follows: TGTGCCAGTAGTATAGGAACAGAAGCTTTCTTT.

V usage is TRBV6-5 and J usage is TRBJ1-1; no clear D gene. This CDR3 is 13 amino acids long. V was shortened by 2 bases and J by 3 bases, with 7 bases between the two germline ends. Germline V gives CDR1 MNHEY, CDR2 SVGAGI. This CDR3 reads CASSYRVDTEAFF. The CDR3 bases are TGTGCCAGCAGTTACCGCGTTGACACTGAAGCTTTCTTT.